The rows below give T cell receptor beta chains drawn from one sample of a study of T cell repertoires in cytomegalovirus infection. TCRdb independently ran MiXCR on the reads; one entry per CDR3 protein. The table includes approximately 730,000 distinct CDR3 sequences, 30% to 35% detected once. These receptors lack a known antigen. Sequences were derived from cultured PBMCs, sampled from culture after CMV antigen stimulation. Source of these receptors: a human donor in good health (CMV status not recorded). Some clones in this sample may be carry-over from other donors' samples. CDR3s include the opening cysteine and the closing phenylalanine or tryptophan. A D gene is named only where the DNA matches it firmly.

j_gene,v_gene,d_gene,CDR3aa
TRBJ2-7,TRBV6-1,-,CASSGVGEQYF
TRBJ2-3,TRBV7-9,-,CASSLVGVADTQYF
TRBJ1-2,TRBV6-5,-,CASSARDNVYGYTF
TRBJ2-2,TRBV7-8,-,CASSTEEMGWNTGELFF
TRBJ1-5,TRBV19,-,CASKRVLGEQPQHF
TRBJ1-1,TRBV7-9,-,CASSFSAWTEAFF
TRBJ1-6,TRBV6-1,TRBD1,CASTRQGVGSYNSPLHF
TRBJ2-7,TRBV6-6,TRBD2,CASSPSGGLGEQYF
TRBJ2-2,TRBV5-1,TRBD1,CASSYPGGAGAGELFF
TRBJ1-2,TRBV2,-,CASSEALGGEYGYTF
TRBJ2-7,TRBV15,TRBD1,CATSRERTGPYEQYF
TRBJ2-2,TRBV2,TRBD2,CASSSQLLAGGKNTGELFF
TRBJ1-2,TRBV27,-,CASSSAVGYYGYTF
TRBJ2-1,TRBV7-9,-,CASSFEREQFF
TRBJ2-5,TRBV6-6,TRBD1,CASSTWDRQETQYF
TRBJ2-6,TRBV19,-,CASRAIQGSSGANVLTF
TRBJ2-3,TRBV12-3/TRBV12-4,-,CASRISTDTQYF
TRBJ2-3,TRBV20-1,-,CSARVRDTQYF
TRBJ2-1,TRBV6-2/TRBV6-3,TRBD2,CAIVGTIYNEQFF
TRBJ2-5,TRBV7-2,-,CASSSRRSQETQYF
TRBJ2-3,TRBV4-3,TRBD2,CASSQDVREGADTQYF
TRBJ2-2,TRBV5-4,TRBD2,CASSASGGLGLFF
TRBJ1-5,TRBV19,-,CASMRWAGYQPQHF
TRBJ2-7,TRBV7-2,TRBD1,CASSPGTGGGYEQYF
TRBJ2-2,TRBV7-2,-,CAGAGRRGTGELFF
TRBJ2-1,TRBV7-6,TRBD2,CASSFLLAGGADEQFF